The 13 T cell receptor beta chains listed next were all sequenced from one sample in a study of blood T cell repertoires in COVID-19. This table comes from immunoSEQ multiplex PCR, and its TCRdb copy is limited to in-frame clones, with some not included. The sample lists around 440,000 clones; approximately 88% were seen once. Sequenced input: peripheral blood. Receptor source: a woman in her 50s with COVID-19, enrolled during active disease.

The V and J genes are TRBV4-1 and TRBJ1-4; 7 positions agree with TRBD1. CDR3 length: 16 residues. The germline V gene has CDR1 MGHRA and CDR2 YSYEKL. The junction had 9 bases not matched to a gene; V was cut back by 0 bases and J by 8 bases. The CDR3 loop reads CASSQEIGRGSEKLFF. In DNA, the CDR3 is TGCGCCAGCAGCCAAGAAATCGGCAGGGGGTCGGAAAAACTGTTTTTT.

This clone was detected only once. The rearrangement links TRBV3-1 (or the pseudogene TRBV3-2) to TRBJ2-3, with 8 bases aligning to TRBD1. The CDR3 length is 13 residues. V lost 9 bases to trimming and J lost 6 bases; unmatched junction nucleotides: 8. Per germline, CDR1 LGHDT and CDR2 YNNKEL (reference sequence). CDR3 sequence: CASQGARSDTQYF. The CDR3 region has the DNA TGTGCCAGTCAGGGGGCGCGAAGTGATACGCAGTATTTT.

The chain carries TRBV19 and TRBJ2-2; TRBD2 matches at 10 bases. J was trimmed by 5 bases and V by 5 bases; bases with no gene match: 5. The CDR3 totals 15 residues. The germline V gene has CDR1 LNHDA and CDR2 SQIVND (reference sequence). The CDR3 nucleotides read TGTGCCAGTAGTGAAGCGGGGGGGCATACCGGGGAGCTGTTTTTT. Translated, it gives CASSEAGGHTGELFF.

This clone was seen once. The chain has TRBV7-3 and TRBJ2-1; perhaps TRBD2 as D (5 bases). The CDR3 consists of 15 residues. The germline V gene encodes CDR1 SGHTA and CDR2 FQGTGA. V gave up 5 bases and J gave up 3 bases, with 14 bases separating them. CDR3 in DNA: TGTGCCAGCAGCCTCCTTCAAGGAGGCTACAATGAGCAGTTCTTC. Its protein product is CASSLLQGGYNEQFF.

The chain's CDR3 is CASSQDLRGGADTQYF. In DNA, the CDR3 is TGCGCCAGCAGCCAAGATCTACGGGGGGGAGCAGATACGCAGTATTTT. The chain combines TRBV4-1 with TRBJ2-3, with 8 bases matching TRBD2. The CDR3 spans 16 residues. Germline lookup yields CDR1 MGHRA and CDR2 YSYEKL. Germline trimming cut 0 bases from V and 4 bases from J; bases unmatched to any gene: 6.

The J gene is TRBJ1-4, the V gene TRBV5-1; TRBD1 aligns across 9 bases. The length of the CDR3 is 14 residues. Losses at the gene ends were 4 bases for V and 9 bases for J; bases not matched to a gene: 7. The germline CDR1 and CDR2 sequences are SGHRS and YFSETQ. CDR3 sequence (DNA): TGCGCCAGCAGCGGGGACAGGGCGGGGAAAAAACTGTTTTTT. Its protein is CASSGDRAGKKLFF. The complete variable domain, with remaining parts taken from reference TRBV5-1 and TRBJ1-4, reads KAGVTQTPRYLIKTRGQQVTLSCSPISGHRSVSWYQQTPGQGLQFLFEYFSETQRNKGNFPGRFSGRQFSNSRSEMNVSTLELGDSALYLCASSGDRAGKKLFFGSGTQLSVL.

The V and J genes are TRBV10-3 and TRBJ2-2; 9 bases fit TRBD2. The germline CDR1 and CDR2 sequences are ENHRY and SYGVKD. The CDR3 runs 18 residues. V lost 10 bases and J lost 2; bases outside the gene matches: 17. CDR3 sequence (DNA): TGTGCCACCGGAGGTCTAGCGACTAGCGGACAAAACACCGGGGAGCTGTTTTTT. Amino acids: CATGGLATSGQNTGELFF.

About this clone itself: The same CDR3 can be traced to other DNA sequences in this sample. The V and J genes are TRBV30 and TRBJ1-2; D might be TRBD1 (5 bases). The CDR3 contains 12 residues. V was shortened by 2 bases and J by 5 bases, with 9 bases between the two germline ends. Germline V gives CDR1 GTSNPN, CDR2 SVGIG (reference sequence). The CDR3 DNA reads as TGTGCCTGGAGTCGCAGGGCGTATGGCTACACCTTC. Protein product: CAWSRRAYGYTF.

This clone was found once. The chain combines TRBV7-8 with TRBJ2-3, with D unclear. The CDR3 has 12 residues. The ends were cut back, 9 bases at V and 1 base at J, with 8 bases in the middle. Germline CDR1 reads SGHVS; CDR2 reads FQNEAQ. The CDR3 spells CASTPGTDTQYF. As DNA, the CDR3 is TGTGCCAGTACCCCGGGCACAGATACGCAGTATTTT.

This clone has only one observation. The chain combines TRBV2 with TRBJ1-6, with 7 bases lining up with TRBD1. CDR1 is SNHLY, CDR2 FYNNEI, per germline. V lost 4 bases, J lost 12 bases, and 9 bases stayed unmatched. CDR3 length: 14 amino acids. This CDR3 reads CASSVYRGEGPLHF. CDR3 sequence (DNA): TGTGCCAGCAGTGTCTACAGGGGCGAGGGACCCCTCCACTTT.

The CDR3, as DNA: TGTGCCACCCGGGACAGATCAACTAATGAAAAACTGTTTTTT. This encodes CATRDRSTNEKLFF. The J gene is TRBJ1-4, the V gene TRBV25-1; 7 bases align to TRBD1. The germline gives CDR1 MGHDK, CDR2 SYGVNS. The CDR3 loop spans 14 amino acids. V trimming: 10 bases; J trimming: 0 bases; junction bases outside the gene matches: 5.

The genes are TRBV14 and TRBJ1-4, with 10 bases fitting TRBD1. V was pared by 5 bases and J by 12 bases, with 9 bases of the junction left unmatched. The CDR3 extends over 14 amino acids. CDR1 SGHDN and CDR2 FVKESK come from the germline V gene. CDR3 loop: CASSKNRQGAELFF. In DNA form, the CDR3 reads TGTGCCAGCAGCAAAAATCGACAGGGGGCTGAACTGTTTTTT.

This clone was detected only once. The chain's CDR3 is CAWSGREQYF. DNA of the CDR3: TGTGCCTGGAGTGGGAGGGAGCAGTACTTC. This chain links TRBV30 with TRBJ2-7; D is perhaps TRBD2 (5 bases). Germline V CDR1 and CDR2: GTSNPN, SVGIG (reference sequence). Trimming cost V 1 base and J 7 bases, with 5 bases left between them. This CDR3 region has 10 residues. Filled out from reference TRBV30 and TRBJ2-7, the complete variable domain reads SQTIHQWPATLVQPVGSPLSLECTVEGTSNPNLYWYRQAAGRGLQLLFYSVGIGQISSEVPQNLSASRPQDRQFILSSKKLLLSDSGFYLCAWSGREQYFGPGTRLTVT.